The 10 T cell receptor beta chains below were found in one sample sequenced in a study of early T cells in non-severe SARS-CoV-2 infection. TCRdb recomputed calls from the 5' RACE reads with MiXCR, one row per CDR3 protein. The data hold 15,000 to 20,000 distinct CDR3 sequences, with approximately 5.4% observed a single time. Input material: whole blood. The receptors come from an adult who was a healthcare worker with PCR-confirmed SARS-CoV-2 infection or an uninfected control (not recorded which).

This clonotype has ten or more counts. The J gene is TRBJ1-2, the V gene TRBV7-8; D not certain. The CDR3 spans 13 residues. Trimming removed 4 bases at V and 4 bases at J, with 10 bases between. Looked up from germline, CDR1 is SGHVS and CDR2 is FQNEAQ. The chain's CDR3 is CASSSEYTYGYTF. CDR3 DNA: TGTGCCAGCAGCTCCGAATACACCTATGGCTACACCTTC.

This clonotype occurred many times. The rearrangement joins TRBV2 to TRBJ2-3; the D is unclear. CDR1 and CDR2 from the germline V gene are SNHLY and FYNNEI. V was pared by 9 bases and J by 6 bases, with 16 bases between. CDR3 length: 13 amino acids. CDR3 bases: TGTGCCAGTCATGACCCTAGTTGGGATACGCAGTATTTT. It translates to CASHDPSWDTQYF.

This clonotype was seen only a few times. This chain joins TRBV20-1 and TRBJ2-4; D not certain. V lost 5 bases and J lost 1, with 9 bases in between. This CDR3 contains 13 residues. Germline loops: CDR1 DFQATT, CDR2 SNEGSKA (reference sequence). CDR3 in DNA: TGCAGTGCTTTTGGAGCGGCCAAAAACATTCAGTACTTC. Translated, it gives CSAFGAAKNIQYF.

This clonotype is termed medium-sized. The chain has TRBV20-1 and TRBJ1-5, with D unresolved. Between the trimmed V and J ends, which lost 7 bases and 4 bases, there was a span of 11 bases. CDR3 length equals 12 residues. Looked up from germline, CDR1 is DFQATT and CDR2 is SNEGSKA (reference sequence). Here the CDR3 DNA reads TGCAGTGTTGACGCCGGGAATCAGCCCCAGCATTTT. This sequence encodes CSVDAGNQPQHF.

This clonotype was detected many times. At one end the junction does not follow the germline gene, possibly because of a read error. The J gene is TRBJ2-7, the V gene TRBV5-1; weak D call: TRBD1 (6 bases). The germline V gene encodes CDR1 SGHRS and CDR2 YFSETQ. The CDR3 sequence is 13 residues long. The CDR3 region is CASSLEPSPGQNF. The CDR3 DNA sequence: TGCGCCAGCAGCTTGGAGCCGTCCCCAGGACAGAACTTC.

The chain recombines TRBV7-9 with TRBJ2-3; D perhaps matches TRBD2 (5 bases). From germline, CDR1 is SEHNR and CDR2 FQNEAQ (reference sequence). The CDR3 has 16 residues. V gave up 4 bases and J gave up 6 bases, with 20 bases separating them. This chain's CDR3 is CASSSSFGKKGDTQYF. The CDR3 nucleotides are TGTGCCAGCAGCTCCTCCTTCGGGAAAAAAGGGGATACGCAGTATTTT. Complete variable domain (other parts from reference TRBV7-9 and TRBJ2-3): DTGVSQNPRHKITKRGQNVTFRCDPISEHNRLYWYRQTLGQGPEFLTYFQNEAQLEKSRLLSDRFSAERPKGSFSTLEIQRTEQGDSAMYLCASSSSFGKKGDTQYFGPGTRLTVL.

This clonotype was picked up many times. The chain carries TRBV2 and TRBJ2-2; D not resolved. The CDR3 loop spans 16 amino acids. V dropped 2 bases and J dropped 0 bases, with 10 bases sitting between them. Germline V gives CDR1 SNHLY, CDR2 FYNNEI. The CDR3 sequence is CASSERRGANTGELFF. The CDR3 DNA reads TGTGCCAGCAGTGAACGGCGCGGAGCGAACACCGGGGAGCTGTTTTTT.

This clonotype has more than one count but fewer than ten. The V call is TRBV6-1, the J call TRBJ1-2, with D perhaps TRBD1 (5 bases). CDR1 and CDR2 from the germline V gene are MNHNS and SASEGT. CDR3 length: 14 amino acids. V shed 5 bases and J shed 2 bases, with 12 bases lying between them. DNA for the CDR3: TGTGCCAGCAGTACTGGGGCAGGGAACTATGGCTACACCTTC. Translated: CASSTGAGNYGYTF.

The table lists this clonotype with many counts. This chain links TRBV6-5 with TRBJ1-1; no definite D call. V shed 8 bases and J shed 5 bases, with 6 bases lying between them. The CDR3 length is 10 residues. CDR1 MNHEY and CDR2 SVGAGI come from the germline V gene. This CDR3 is CASPSTEAFF. The CDR3 bases are TGTGCCAGCCCCTCGACTGAAGCTTTCTTT.

This clonotype was seen at least ten times. This chain connects TRBV7-9 to TRBJ1-5; possibly TRBD1 for D (5 bases). Deletions cut 1 base from V and 0 bases from J, with 10 bases between. The CDR3 consists of 16 residues. Germline lookup yields CDR1 SEHNR and CDR2 FQNEAQ (reference sequence). CDR3 loop: CASSLGGDYSNQPQHF. Written as DNA, the CDR3 is TGTGCCAGCAGCTTAGGAGGGGATTATAGCAATCAGCCCCAGCATTTT.